This note documents a single T cell receptor (beta chain) sequence. The entry originates in a study of blood T cell repertoires in COVID-19. Across the study: Samples came from the United States, Italy and Spain, spanning acute and convalescent COVID-19. PBMCs, B-cell-depleted T cells, or T cells were the source of the cDNA or gDNA that made up the material.

In the original analysis: Amplification of reference gene primers provided the estimated nucleated cell counts. Sequencing was performed with immunoSEQ multiplex PCR; in TCRdb, only in-frame clones are kept and a portion is missing. That table gives V, J and clone size, and the DNA gave D and trimming. The repertoire holds about 58,000 clones, approximately 89% seen once, with roughly an eighth in the top ten. CDR3 length: 18 residues. With V trimmed by 5 bases and J by 1 base, 14 bases remained unmatched. Germline V gives CDR1 MNHEY, CDR2 SVGEGT. The sequencing input was peripheral blood. J is TRBJ1-5 and V is TRBV6-2 or TRBV6-3; 7 nucleotides align to TRBD1. The sequence was collected from a woman aged 60-75 years with active COVID-19. CDR3 loop: CASSTGTALGMSNQPQHF. CDR3 nucleotide sequence: TGTGCCAGCAGTACAGGGACAGCCCTTGGGATGAGCAATCAGCCCCAGCATTTT.